This entry concerns a single T cell receptor beta chain. It has no known antigen specificity. Base qualities are not recorded, but no much larger clone differs from it by a single base. This record comes from a study of STAT5B mutations in CD4+ large granular lymphocyte leukemia (dated by TCRdb to 2022 to 2024). Regarding the complete study: Among the healthy controls, the CDR3 'QG' motif was associated with a particular HLA allele. The purity of purified fractions was confirmed by flow cytometry on FACSCanto II or FACSVerse to exceed 95% among lymphocytes. The study compared the TCRbeta repertoires of patients with CD4+ T-cell large granular lymphocyte leukemia against the TCRbeta repertoires of healthy blood donors.

Counted from cysteine to phenylalanine, this CDR3 has 14 amino acids. Only CDR3 DNA remains: 42 bases, in frame from the first base. CDR1 and CDR2, looked up from the germline V gene, are SGHTA and FQGNSA. Trimming at the junction amounts to 1 base on V and 6 bases on J, and the germline ends lie 12 bases apart. The immunoSEQ assay at survey resolution was used to sequence TCRbeta rearrangements from genomic DNA. On the authors' methods: In the TCR sequencing data, the lowest productive clonotype frequency that could be detected was 2.59 x 10-5. Analyses included only productive TCRbeta rearrangements, meaning complete and in-frame sequences. The clonality of each sample was calculated as Simpson clonality in the immunoSEQ Analyzer version 3.0. Clones were grouped by frequency into very rare, small, medium, large (1-20%) or hyperexpanded (>20%) categories. Generation probabilities were estimated with OLGA 1.2.3, V-gene circos plots were made with VDJtools, specificities were searched in VDJdb, and CDR3 motifs were identified with GLIPH. The source is immuneACCESS, and TCRdb retained only in-frame sequences with V and J called. Part of the clones is not carried over; for the studies checked, unresolved V genes explain less than half of this, and the remainder is unexplained. That table supplies the V and J calls and clone size; D and trimming were determined from the DNA. The sample data list around 33,000 clones, and approximately 89% of these were observed just once. Approximately 0.97% of the sample is taken by the ten largest.

Here is what the overall study found, with its caveats: Greater clonality appeared to be present in CD4-sorted patient repertoires than in healthy CD4+ repertoires, and the difference was retained after the putative leukemic clones were removed. TRBV06-family usage was enriched among the top patient clones (8/27) compared with healthy controls (2/35). The data were not HLA-matched, and the relatively small sample size could explain the higher clonality seen in CD4+ compared with CD8+ T-LGLL. The main leukemic clonotypes were found to be private to each patient, although 25% of the main leukemic clonotypes were detected at low frequency in the non-leukemic repertoires of other patients.

Buffy coats from under 40 blood donors, supplied by the Finnish Red Cross blood service, were used as healthy controls. All TCR-sequenced material derived from peripheral blood: patient blood samples and healthy donor buffy coats. Ficoll-Hypaque gradient centrifugation was used to isolate peripheral blood mononuclear cells. CD4+ cells were purified magnetically from the buffy coats of healthy controls. Genomic DNA was extracted using the Gentra Puregene Cell and Tissue kit, and a Qubit 2.0 fluorometer was used to quantify it. The receptor was isolated from a human donor in good health. Recombination connected TRBV7-2 to TRBJ1-1, and possibly TRBD1, on 6 matching bases. Sequenced sample: CD4+ T cells from blood buffy coats. The nucleotide sequence is given as TGTGCCAGCAGCTTAGTAGGGGGGGGCGCTGAAGCTTTCTTT. The encoded protein is CASSLVGGGAEAFF.